Presented here are 23 T cell receptor beta chains from one specimen sequenced in a study of CXCR3-negative and CXCR3-positive naive CD8 T cells. TRB cDNA was prepared as libraries by UMI-labeled 5' RACE. After re-calling the 5' RACE reads, TCRdb lists one entry per CDR3 protein, DNA absent. This specimen shows 65,000 to 75,000 distinct CDR3 sequences; the ten leading clones hold over 1.3%. What was sequenced was naive CXCR3- CD8+ T cells from blood. Subset defined: CD45RO-CCR7+CD27+CD95- naive CD8+ T cells lacking CXCR3 (TNR3-). The origin of the receptors is a human donor in good health. Some clones in this sample may be carry-over from other donors' samples.

CDR3 loop: CASSFESDYEQYF. The rearrangement uses TRBV11-2 and TRBJ2-7. The length of the CDR3 is 13 residues. Germline loops: CDR1 SGHAT, CDR2 FQNNGV.

The CDR3 loop is CASRTPKLENTEAFF. The V call is TRBV6-5, the J call TRBJ1-1. CDR1 is MNHEY and CDR2 is SVGAGI in the germline V gene. The CDR3 loop spans 15 amino acids.

The chain joins TRBV7-9 to TRBJ2-2; TCRdb designates TRBD1, a call that cannot be tested without DNA. Germline V lookup: CDR1 SEHNR, CDR2 FQNEAQ (reference sequence). The CDR3 consists of 16 residues. CDR3 region: CASSPLTGLNTGELFF.

V and J are TRBV29-1 and TRBJ2-5; no DNA is available, so the TRBD1 call from TCRdb remains unchecked. Germline values: CDR1 SQVTM, CDR2 ANQGSEA. This CDR3 spans 14 amino acids. The CDR3 sequence: CSATAGEFGETQYF.

This chain uses TRBV7-9 with TRBJ2-1; without DNA, the TCRdb call of TRBD1 cannot be checked. The CDR3 length is 16 residues. Germline loops: CDR1 SEHNR, CDR2 FQNEAQ (reference sequence). Here the CDR3 reads CASSLLRGPSYNEQFF.

J is TRBJ2-3 and V is TRBV7-9. Germline CDR1 and CDR2: SEHNR and FQNEAQ (reference sequence). This CDR3 has 14 amino acids. The CDR3 protein is CASSMGAGTDTQYF. The variable domain in full, completed from reference TRBV7-9 and TRBJ2-3, reads DTGVSQNPRHKITKRGQNVTFRCDPISEHNRLYWYRQTLGQGPEFLTYFQNEAQLEKSRLLSDRFSAERPKGSFSTLEIQRTEQGDSAMYLCASSMGAGTDTQYFGPGTRLTVL.

The rearrangement joins TRBV28 to TRBJ2-7; TCRdb designates TRBD2, a call that cannot be tested without DNA. This CDR3 region has 15 residues. CDR1 is MDHEN and CDR2 is SYDVKM in the germline V gene. The CDR3 protein is CASSFQLAGSYEQYF. The whole variable domain, remainder taken from reference TRBV28 and TRBJ2-7, is DVKVTQSSRYLVKRTGEKVFLECVQDMDHENMFWYRQDPGLGLRLIYFSYDVKMKEKGDIPEGYSVSREKKERFSLILESASTNQTSMYLCASSFQLAGSYEQYFGPGTRLTVT.

The chain links TRBV5-5 to TRBJ2-5; TCRdb returns TRBD1, unconfirmable since there is no DNA. Germline CDR1 reads SGHKS; CDR2 reads YYEKEE (reference sequence). The CDR3 loop spans 16 amino acids. CDR3 region: CASSSIRDRPQETQYF.

The chain combines TRBV12-3 or TRBV12-4 with TRBJ2-3; TCRdb proposes TRBD1, but this gene call is untestable without DNA. The CDR3 is made up of 15 amino acids. CDR3 in amino acids: CASRISGQGGDTQYF.

J is TRBJ2-7 and V is TRBV5-1; as DNA is missing, the TRBD1 call by TCRdb cannot be tested. Germline V gene data show CDR1 as SGHRS and CDR2 as YFSETQ. The CDR3 spans 16 residues. The CDR3 region is CASSLAGQGQTYEQYF.

The chain links TRBV7-2 to TRBJ2-7. Germline V gene lookup returns CDR1 SGHTA and CDR2 FQGNSA. The CDR3 has 15 amino acids. CDR3 sequence reads: CASSLWLAEDYKQYF.

The CDR3: CASSRDEAEWTEAFF. The V call is TRBV4-3, the J call TRBJ1-1. This CDR3 has 15 amino acids. Germline V gives CDR1 LGHNA, CDR2 YSLEER.

This rearrangement joins TRBV9 to TRBJ2-7. This CDR3 has 14 residues. CDR1 and CDR2 (germline): SGDLS, YYNGEE. The CDR3 spells CASSVGDGSYEQYF.

The chain joins TRBV9 to TRBJ2-7; the D call from TCRdb, TRBD1, cannot be confirmed without DNA. The CDR3 totals 15 residues. The germline V gene encodes CDR1 SGDLS and CDR2 YYNGEE. The CDR3 protein is CASSVGPGGPPEQYF. The variable domain in full, completed from reference TRBV9 and TRBJ2-7, reads DSGVTQTPKHLITATGQRVTLRCSPRSGDLSVYWYQQSLDQGLQFLIQYYNGEERAKGNILERFSAQQFPDLHSELNLSSLELGDSALYFCASSVGPGGPPEQYFGPGTRLTVT.

The chain recombines TRBV21-1 with TRBJ2-5; TCRdb selects TRBD1, and the lack of DNA leaves this call unchecked. TRBV21-1 is a pseudogene. The CDR3 is 18 residues long. CDR3 amino acids: CASSKGARRLPYQETQYF.

The chain recombines TRBV15 with TRBJ1-1; TCRdb proposes TRBD1, but this gene call is untestable without DNA. Germline-derived CDR1 and CDR2 are LNHNV and YYDKDF (reference sequence). The CDR3 spans 16 residues. CDR3 region: CATSRVPRDRDTEAFF. The complete variable domain, with remaining parts taken from reference TRBV15 and TRBJ1-1, reads DAMVIQNPRYQVTQFGKPVTLSCSQTLNHNVMYWYQQKSSQAPKLLFHYYDKDFNNEADTPDNFQSRRPNTSFCFLDIRSPGLGDTAMYLCATSRVPRDRDTEAFFGQGTRLTVV.

V is TRBV6-1 and J is TRBJ1-5; the D gene TCRdb calls, TRBD1, cannot be checked with no DNA. Germline V lookup: CDR1 MNHNS, CDR2 SASEGT. The CDR3 extends over 16 amino acids. The chain's CDR3 is CASSAAGAYSNQPQHF.

The chain recombines TRBV28 with TRBJ1-4. The CDR3 is made up of 15 amino acids. Germline V gives CDR1 MDHEN, CDR2 SYDVKM. The CDR3: CASSLLEASSEKLFF.

The chain carries TRBV29-1 and TRBJ1-1; TCRdb proposes TRBD1, but this gene call is untestable without DNA. The CDR3 is 13 residues long. Looked up from germline, CDR1 is SQVTM and CDR2 is ANQGSEA. CDR3 amino acids: CSVVAGGNTEAFF.

CDR3 in amino acids: CASSLEGHPTYEQYF. The chain links TRBV7-2 to TRBJ2-7; TCRdb names TRBD1, which stays unverified in the absence of DNA. The CDR3 contains 15 residues. The germline gives CDR1 SGHTA, CDR2 FQGNSA.

The CDR3 sequence is CASTTGTENIQYF. V gene TRBV2 combines with J gene TRBJ2-4; with no DNA, the TCRdb D assignment of TRBD1 cannot be verified. CDR1 SNHLY and CDR2 FYNNEI come from the germline V gene. The CDR3 has 13 amino acids.

J is TRBJ2-7 and V is TRBV6-2 or TRBV6-3; the D gene TCRdb calls, TRBD1, cannot be checked with no DNA. CDR3 length: 17 residues. CDR1 MNHEY and CDR2 SVGEGT come from the germline V gene. CDR3 residues: CASSYLPGTAYSYEQYF.

The J gene is TRBJ1-4, the V gene TRBV20-1. This CDR3 is built from 15 residues. Germline V gene sequence: CDR1 DFQATT, CDR2 SNEGSKA (reference sequence). CDR3 protein: CSASDFQATNEKLFF.